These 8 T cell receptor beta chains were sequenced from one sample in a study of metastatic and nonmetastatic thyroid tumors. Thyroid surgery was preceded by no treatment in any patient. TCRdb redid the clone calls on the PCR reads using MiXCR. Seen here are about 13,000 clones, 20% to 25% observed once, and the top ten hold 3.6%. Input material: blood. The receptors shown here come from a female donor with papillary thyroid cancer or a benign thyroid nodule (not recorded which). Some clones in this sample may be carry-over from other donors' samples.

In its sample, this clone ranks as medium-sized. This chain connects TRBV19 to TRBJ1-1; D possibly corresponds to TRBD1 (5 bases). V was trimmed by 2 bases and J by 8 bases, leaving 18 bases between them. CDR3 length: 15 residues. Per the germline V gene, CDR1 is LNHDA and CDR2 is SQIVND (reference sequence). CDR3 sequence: CASSILGARNIEAFF. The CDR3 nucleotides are TGTGCCAGTAGTATACTTGGGGCCCGGAACATCGAAGCTTTCTTT.

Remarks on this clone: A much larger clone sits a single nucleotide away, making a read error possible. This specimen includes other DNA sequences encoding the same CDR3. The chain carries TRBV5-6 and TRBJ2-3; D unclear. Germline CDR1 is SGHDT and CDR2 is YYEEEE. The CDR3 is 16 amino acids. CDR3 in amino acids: CASSLEEKKYTDTQYF. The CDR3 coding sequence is TGTGCCAGCAGCTTGGAGGAAAAGAAGTACACAGATACACAGTATTTT.

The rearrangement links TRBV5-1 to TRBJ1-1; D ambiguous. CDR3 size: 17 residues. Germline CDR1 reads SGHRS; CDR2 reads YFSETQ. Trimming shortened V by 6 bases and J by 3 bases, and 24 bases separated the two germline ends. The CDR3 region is CASTTGMGNWIDTEAFF. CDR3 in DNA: TGCGCCAGCACCACCGGGATGGGAAATTGGATCGACACTGAAGCTTTCTTT.

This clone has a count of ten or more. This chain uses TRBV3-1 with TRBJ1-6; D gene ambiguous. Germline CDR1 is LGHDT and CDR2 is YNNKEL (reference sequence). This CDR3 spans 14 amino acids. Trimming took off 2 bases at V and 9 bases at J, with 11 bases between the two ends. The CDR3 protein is CASSQYRLSSPLHF. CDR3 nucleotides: TGTGCCAGCAGCCAATACCGGCTTTCTTCACCCCTCCACTTT.

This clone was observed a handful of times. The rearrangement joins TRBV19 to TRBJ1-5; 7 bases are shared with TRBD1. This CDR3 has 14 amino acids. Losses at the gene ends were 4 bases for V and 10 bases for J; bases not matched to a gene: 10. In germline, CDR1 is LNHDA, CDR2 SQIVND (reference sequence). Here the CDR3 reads CASSTDRLGKPQHF. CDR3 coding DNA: TGTGCCAGTAGTACGGACAGGCTGGGTAAACCCCAGCATTTT.

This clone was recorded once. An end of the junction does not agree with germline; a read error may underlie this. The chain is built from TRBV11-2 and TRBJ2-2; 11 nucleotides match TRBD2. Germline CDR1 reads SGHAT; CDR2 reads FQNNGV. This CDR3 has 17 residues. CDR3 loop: CASSLFLAGGSTGDLFF. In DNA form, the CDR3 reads TGTGCCAGCAGCCTCTTTCTAGCGGGGGGCAGCACCGGGGATCTGTTTTTT.

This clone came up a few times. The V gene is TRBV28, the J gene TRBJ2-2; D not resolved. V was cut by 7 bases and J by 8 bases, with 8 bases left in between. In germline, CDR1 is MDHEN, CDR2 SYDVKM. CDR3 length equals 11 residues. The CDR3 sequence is CASKEQGELFF. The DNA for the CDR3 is TGTGCCAGCAAGGAGCAAGGGGAGCTGTTTTTT.

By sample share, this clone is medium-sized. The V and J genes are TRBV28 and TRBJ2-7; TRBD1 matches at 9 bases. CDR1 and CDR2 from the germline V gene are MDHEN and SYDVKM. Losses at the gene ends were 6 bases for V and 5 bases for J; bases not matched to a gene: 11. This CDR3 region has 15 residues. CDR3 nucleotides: TGTGCCAGCAGACAGCACTACAGGGGGCCCGACGAGCAGTACGTC. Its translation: CASRQHYRGPDEQYV.